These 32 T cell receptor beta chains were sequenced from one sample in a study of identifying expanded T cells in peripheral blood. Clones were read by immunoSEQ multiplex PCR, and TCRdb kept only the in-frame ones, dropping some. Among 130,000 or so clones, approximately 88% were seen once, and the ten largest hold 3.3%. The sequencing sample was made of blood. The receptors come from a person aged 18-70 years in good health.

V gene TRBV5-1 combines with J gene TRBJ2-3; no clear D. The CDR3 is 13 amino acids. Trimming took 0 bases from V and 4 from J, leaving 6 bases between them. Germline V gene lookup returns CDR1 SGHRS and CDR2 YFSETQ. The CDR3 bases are TGCGCCAGCAGCTTGGCCGGGTCAGATACGCAGTATTTT. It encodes CASSLAGSDTQYF.

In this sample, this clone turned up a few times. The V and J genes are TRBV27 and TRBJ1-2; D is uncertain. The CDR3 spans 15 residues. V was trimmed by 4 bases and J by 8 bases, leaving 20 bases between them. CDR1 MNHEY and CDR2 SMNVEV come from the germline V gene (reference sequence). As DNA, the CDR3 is TGTGCCAGCAGTTCCCAGTCTTTGGGCCAATGGGGCTACACCTTC. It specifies CASSSQSLGQWGYTF.

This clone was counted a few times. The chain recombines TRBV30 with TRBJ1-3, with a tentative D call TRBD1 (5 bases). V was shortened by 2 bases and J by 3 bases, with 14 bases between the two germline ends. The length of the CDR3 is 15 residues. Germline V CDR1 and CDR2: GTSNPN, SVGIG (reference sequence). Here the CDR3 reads CAWSRGFSLGNTIYF. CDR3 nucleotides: TGTGCCTGGAGTAGGGGATTCTCTCTTGGAAACACCATATATTTT. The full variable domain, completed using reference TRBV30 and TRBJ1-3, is SQTIHQWPATLVQPVGSPLSLECTVEGTSNPNLYWYRQAAGRGLQLLFYSVGIGQISSEVPQNLSASRPQDRQFILSSKKLLLSDSGFYLCAWSRGFSLGNTIYFGEGSWLTVV.

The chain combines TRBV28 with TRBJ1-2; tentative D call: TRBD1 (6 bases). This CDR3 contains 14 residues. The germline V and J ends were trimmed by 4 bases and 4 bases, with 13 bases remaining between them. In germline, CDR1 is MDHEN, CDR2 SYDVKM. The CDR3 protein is CASSSNRVFYGYTF. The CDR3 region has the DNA TGTGCCAGCAGTTCAAACAGGGTCTTCTATGGCTACACCTTC.

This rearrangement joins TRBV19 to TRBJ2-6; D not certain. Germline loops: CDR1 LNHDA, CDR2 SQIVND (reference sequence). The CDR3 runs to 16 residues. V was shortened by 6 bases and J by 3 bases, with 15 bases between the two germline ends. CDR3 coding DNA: TGTGCCAGTAGAGCTCAAATGGCTTTTGGGGCCAACGTCCTGACTTTC. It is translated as CASRAQMAFGANVLTF.

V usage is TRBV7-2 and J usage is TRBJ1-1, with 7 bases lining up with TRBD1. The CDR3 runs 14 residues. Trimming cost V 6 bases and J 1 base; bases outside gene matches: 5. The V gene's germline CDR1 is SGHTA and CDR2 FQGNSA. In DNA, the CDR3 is TGTGCCAGCAGGTTGGGACAGCCGAACACTGAAGCTTTCTTT. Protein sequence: CASRLGQPNTEAFF.

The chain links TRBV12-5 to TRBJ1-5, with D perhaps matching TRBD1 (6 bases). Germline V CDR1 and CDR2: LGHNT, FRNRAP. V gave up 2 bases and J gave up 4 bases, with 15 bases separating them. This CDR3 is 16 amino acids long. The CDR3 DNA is TGTGCTAGTGGTTTGAGCCCAGGGGAACAAAATCAGCCCCAGCATTTT. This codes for CASGLSPGEQNQPQHF.

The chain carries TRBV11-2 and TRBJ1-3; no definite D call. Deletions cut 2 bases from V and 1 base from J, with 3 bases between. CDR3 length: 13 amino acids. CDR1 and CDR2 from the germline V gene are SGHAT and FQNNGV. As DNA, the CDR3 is TGTGCCAGCAGCTTACAATCTGGAAACACCATATATTTT. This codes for CASSLQSGNTIYF.

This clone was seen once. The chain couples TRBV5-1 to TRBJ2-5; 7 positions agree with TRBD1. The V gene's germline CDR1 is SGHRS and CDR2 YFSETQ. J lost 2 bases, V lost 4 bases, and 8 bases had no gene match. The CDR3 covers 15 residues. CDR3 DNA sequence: TGCGCCAGCAGCCCCCTGGGACAGCTTCAAGAGACCCAGTACTTC. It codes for CASSPLGQLQETQYF.

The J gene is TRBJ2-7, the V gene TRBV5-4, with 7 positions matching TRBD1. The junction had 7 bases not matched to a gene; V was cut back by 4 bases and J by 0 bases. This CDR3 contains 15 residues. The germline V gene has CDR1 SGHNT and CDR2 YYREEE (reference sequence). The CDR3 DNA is TGTGCCAGCAGCCCCGGGACAGTTGCCTCCTACGAGCAGTACTTC. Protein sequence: CASSPGTVASYEQYF.

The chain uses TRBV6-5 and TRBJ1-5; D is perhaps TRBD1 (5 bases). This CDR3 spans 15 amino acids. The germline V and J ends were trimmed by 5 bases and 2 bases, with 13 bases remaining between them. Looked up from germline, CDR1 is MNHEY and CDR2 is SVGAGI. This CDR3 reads CASSPSARGNQPQHF. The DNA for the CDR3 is TGTGCCAGCAGTCCTTCGGCCAGGGGCAATCAGCCCCAGCATTTT.

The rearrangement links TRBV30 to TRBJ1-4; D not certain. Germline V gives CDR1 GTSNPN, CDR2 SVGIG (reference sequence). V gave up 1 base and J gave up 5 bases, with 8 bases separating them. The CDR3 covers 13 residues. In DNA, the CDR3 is TGTGCCTGGAGTGCAGTTTCAAATGAAAAACTGTTTTTT. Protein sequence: CAWSAVSNEKLFF.

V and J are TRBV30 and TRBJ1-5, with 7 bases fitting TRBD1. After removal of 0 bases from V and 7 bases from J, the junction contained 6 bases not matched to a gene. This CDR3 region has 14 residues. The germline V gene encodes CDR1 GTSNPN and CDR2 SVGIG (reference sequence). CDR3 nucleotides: TGTGCCTGGAGTGTCGGGCAGGGGGAGCAGCCCCAGCATTTT. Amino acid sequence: CAWSVGQGEQPQHF.

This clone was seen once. The CDR3 DNA is TGTGCCAGCAGTGAAGCTGGAAGTAAAAATTCACCCCTCCACTTT. Its protein is CASSEAGSKNSPLHF. The chain joins TRBV6-1 to TRBJ1-6, with D hard to call. The V end was cut by 0 bases, the J end by 7 bases, with 10 bases between. Germline CDR1 reads MNHNS; CDR2 reads SASEGT. This CDR3 has 15 amino acids.

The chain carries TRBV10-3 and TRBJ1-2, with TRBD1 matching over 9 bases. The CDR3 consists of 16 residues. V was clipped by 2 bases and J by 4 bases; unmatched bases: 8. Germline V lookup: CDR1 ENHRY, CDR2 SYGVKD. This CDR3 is CAISERGTGKTYGYTF. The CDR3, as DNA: TGTGCCATCAGTGAGAGGGGGACAGGGAAAACCTATGGCTACACCTTC.

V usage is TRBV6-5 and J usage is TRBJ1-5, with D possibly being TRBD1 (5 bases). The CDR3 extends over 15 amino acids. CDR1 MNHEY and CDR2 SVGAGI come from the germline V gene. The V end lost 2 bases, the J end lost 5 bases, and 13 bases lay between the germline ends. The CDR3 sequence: CASSYPGLGYQPQHF. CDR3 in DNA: TGTGCCAGCAGTTACCCGGGGCTGGGCTATCAGCCCCAGCATTTT.

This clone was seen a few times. This CDR3 reads CASSSQGLVLAYEQYF. CDR3 nucleotide sequence: TGTGCCAGCAGCTCACAGGGGCTAGTTCTCGCCTACGAGCAGTACTTC. This rearrangement joins TRBV7-2 to TRBJ2-7, with TRBD1 identical over 7 bases. Losses at the gene ends were 4 bases for V and 2 bases for J; bases not matched to a gene: 11. The CDR3 spans 16 residues. Germline-derived CDR1 and CDR2 are SGHTA and FQGNSA.

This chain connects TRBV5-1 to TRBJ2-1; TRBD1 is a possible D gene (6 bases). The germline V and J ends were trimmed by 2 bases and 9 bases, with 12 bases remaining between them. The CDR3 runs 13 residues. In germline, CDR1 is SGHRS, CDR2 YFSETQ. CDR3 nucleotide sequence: TGCGCCAGCAGCTTTACAGGGTGGAGTGAGCAGTTCTTC. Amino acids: CASSFTGWSEQFF.

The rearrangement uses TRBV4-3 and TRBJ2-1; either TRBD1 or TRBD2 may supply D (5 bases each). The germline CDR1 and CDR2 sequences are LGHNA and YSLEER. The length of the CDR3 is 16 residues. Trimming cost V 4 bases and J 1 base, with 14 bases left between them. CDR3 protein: CASSPDLRGSYNEQFF. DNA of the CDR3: TGCGCCAGCAGCCCAGATTTGAGGGGTTCCTACAATGAGCAGTTCTTC.

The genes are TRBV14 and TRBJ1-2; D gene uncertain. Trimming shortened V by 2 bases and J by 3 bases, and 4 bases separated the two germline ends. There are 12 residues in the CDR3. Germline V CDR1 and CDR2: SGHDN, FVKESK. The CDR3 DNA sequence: TGTGCCAGCAGCCAATTTGACTATGGCTACACCTTC. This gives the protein CASSQFDYGYTF.

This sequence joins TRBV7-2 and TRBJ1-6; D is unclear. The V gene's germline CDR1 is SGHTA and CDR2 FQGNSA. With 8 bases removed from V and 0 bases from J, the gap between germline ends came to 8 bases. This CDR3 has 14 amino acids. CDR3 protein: CASGVRSYNSPLHF. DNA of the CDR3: TGTGCCAGCGGGGTGCGCTCCTATAATTCACCCCTCCACTTT.

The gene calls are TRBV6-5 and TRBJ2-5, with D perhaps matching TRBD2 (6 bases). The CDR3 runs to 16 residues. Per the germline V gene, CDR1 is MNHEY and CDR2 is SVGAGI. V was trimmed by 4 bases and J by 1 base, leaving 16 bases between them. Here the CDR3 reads CASSSPTGTGQETQYF. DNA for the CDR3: TGTGCCAGCAGTTCGCCTACCGGGACTGGCCAAGAGACCCAGTACTTC.

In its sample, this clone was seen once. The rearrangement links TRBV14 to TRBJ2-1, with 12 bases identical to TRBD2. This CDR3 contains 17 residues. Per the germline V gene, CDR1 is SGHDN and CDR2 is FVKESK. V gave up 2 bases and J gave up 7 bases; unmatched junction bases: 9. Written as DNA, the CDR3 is TGTGCCAGCAGCCAAAAACCGAATCTAGCGGGGGGGAATGAGCAGTTCTTC. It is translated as CASSQKPNLAGGNEQFF. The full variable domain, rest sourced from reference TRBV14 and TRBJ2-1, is EAGVTQFPSHSVIEKGQTVTLRCDPISGHDNLYWYRRVMGKEIKFLLHFVKESKQDESGMPNNRFLAERTGGTYSTLKVQPAELEDSGVYFCASSQKPNLAGGNEQFFGPGTRLTVL.

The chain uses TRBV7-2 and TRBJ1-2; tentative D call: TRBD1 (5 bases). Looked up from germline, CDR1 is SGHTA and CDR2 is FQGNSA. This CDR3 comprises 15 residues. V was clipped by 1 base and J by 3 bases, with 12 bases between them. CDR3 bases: TGTGCCAGCAGCTTAGATCGAGGGACTCACTATGGCTACACCTTC. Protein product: CASSLDRGTHYGYTF.

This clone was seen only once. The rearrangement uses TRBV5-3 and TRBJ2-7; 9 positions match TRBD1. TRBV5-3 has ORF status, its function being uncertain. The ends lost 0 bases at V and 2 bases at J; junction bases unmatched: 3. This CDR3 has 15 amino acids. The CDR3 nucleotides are TGTGCCAGAAGCTTGGTCGGACAGGGGCCCTACGAGCAGTACTTC. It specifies CARSLVGQGPYEQYF.

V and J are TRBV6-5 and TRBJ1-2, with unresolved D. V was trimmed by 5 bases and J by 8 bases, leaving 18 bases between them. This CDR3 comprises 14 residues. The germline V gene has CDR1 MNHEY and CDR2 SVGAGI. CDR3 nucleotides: TGTGCCAGCAGTCGTCGGATAGTCAGTGAAGGCTACACCTTC. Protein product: CASSRRIVSEGYTF.

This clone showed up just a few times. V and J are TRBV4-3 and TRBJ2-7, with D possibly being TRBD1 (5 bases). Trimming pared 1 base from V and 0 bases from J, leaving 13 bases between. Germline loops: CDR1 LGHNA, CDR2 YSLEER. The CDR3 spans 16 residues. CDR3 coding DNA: TGCGCCAGCAGCCAAGTGAGTTACAGGAGCTCCTACGAGCAGTACTTC. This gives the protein CASSQVSYRSSYEQYF.

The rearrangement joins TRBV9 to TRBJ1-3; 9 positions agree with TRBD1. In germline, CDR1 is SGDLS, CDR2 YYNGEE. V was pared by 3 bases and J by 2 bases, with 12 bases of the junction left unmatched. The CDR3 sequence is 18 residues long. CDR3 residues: CASSGSGTGILPGNTIYF. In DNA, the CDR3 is TGTGCCAGCAGCGGAAGTGGGACAGGGATATTACCTGGAAACACCATATATTTT.

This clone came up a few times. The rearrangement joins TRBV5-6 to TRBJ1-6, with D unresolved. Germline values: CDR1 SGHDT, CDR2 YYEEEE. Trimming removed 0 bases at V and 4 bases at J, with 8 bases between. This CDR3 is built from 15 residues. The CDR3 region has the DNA TGTGCCAGCAGCTTGGGTCCCCTATATAATTCACCCCTCCACTTT. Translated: CASSLGPLYNSPLHF. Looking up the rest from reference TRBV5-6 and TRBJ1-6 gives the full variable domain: DAGVTQSPTHLIKTRGQQVTLRCSPKSGHDTVSWYQQALGQGPQFIFQYYEEEERQRGNFPDRFSGHQFPNYSSELNVNALLLGDSALYLCASSLGPLYNSPLHFGNGTRLTVT.

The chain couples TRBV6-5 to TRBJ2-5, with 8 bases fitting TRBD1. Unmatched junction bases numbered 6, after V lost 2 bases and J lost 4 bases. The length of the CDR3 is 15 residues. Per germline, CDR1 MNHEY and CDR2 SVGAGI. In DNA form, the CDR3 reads TGTGCCAGCAGTTACAGGGTCGGACAGGGAGAGACCCAGTACTTC. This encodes CASSYRVGQGETQYF.

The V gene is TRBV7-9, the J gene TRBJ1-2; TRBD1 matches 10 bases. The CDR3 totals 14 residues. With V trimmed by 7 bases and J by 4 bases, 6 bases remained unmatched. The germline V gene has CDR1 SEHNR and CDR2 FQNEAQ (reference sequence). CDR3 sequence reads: CASIGTGDIYGYTF. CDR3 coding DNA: TGTGCCAGCATAGGGACAGGGGACATCTATGGCTACACCTTC.

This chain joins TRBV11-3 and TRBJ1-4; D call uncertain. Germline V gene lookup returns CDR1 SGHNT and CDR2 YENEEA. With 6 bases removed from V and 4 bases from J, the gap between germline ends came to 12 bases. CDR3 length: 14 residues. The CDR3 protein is CASSYGLFNEKLFF. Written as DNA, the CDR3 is TGTGCCAGCAGTTACGGACTATTTAATGAAAAACTGTTTTTT.